Listed here are 19 T cell receptor beta chains from one sample, sequenced in a study of blood T cell repertoires in COVID-19. Profiled with immunoSEQ multiplex PCR; TCRdb holds only in-frame clones, not every one. Altogether around 140,000 clones are present, about 89% being singletons, with the ten largest covering about 2.5%. The sequencing sample was made of peripheral blood. The source is a man aged 50 to 59 with active COVID-19.

The chain uses TRBV3-1 (or the pseudogene TRBV3-2) and TRBJ1-3; D not resolved. The V gene lost 1 base and the J gene lost 3 bases, with 10 bases spanning the gap. The germline CDR1 and CDR2 sequences are LGHDT and YNNKEL (reference sequence). The CDR3 length is 15 residues. The CDR3 bases are TGTGCCAGCAGCCAAGGAACTCGTGGTGGAAACACCATATATTTT. Amino acid sequence: CASSQGTRGGNTIYF.

The chain links TRBV27 to TRBJ1-4, with D maybe TRBD1 (6 bases). The germline V gene has CDR1 MNHEY and CDR2 SMNVEV (reference sequence). The V and J ends lost 4 bases and 4 bases respectively, with 13 bases between them. The CDR3 runs to 15 residues. CDR3 protein: CASSSGQINNEKLFF. CDR3 nucleotides: TGTGCCAGCAGTTCCGGACAGATAAATAATGAAAAACTGTTTTTT.

J is TRBJ2-1 and V is TRBV5-1; D may be TRBD1 (5 bases). Germline CDR1 and CDR2: SGHRS and YFSETQ. CDR3 length: 15 amino acids. V was clipped by 4 bases and J by 3 bases, with 14 bases between them. The CDR3 region is CASSARQTDYNEQFF. The CDR3 bases are TGCGCCAGCAGCGCCCGACAGACAGACTACAATGAGCAGTTCTTC. Full variable domain (remainder filled in from reference TRBV5-1 and TRBJ2-1): KAGVTQTPRYLIKTRGQQVTLSCSPISGHRSVSWYQQTPGQGLQFLFEYFSETQRNKGNFPGRFSGRQFSNSRSEMNVSTLELGDSALYLCASSARQTDYNEQFFGPGTRLTVL.

As for this clone: This sample includes further DNA sequences coding for the same CDR3. In DNA, the CDR3 is TGTGCCAGCTCACCTGACAGTAACTATGGCTACACCTTC. It translates to CASSPDSNYGYTF. The chain has TRBV18 and TRBJ1-2; D may be TRBD1 (5 bases). The CDR3 length is 13 residues. CDR1 is KGHSH, CDR2 LQKENI, per germline. Trimming pared 3 bases from V and 1 base from J, leaving 6 bases between.

The sample holds one count of this clone. The rearrangement uses TRBV19 and TRBJ2-5; tentatively, D is TRBD1 (6 bases). Germline CDR1 LNHDA, CDR2 SQIVND (reference sequence). CDR3 length: 13 amino acids. V was trimmed by 6 bases and J by 4 bases, leaving 12 bases between them. The CDR3 DNA follows: TGTGCCAGTAGCCGAGGGGGTCGAGAGACCCAGTACTTC. Amino acid sequence: CASSRGGRETQYF.

This clone was counted a single time. The chain uses TRBV3-1 (or the pseudogene TRBV3-2) and TRBJ1-5; 7 bases align to TRBD1. The CDR3 loop spans 13 amino acids. The V gene end was trimmed by 5 bases and the J gene end by 6 bases; junction bases not matched to a gene: 4. The germline CDR1 and CDR2 sequences are LGHDT and YNNKEL (reference sequence). Here the CDR3 reads CASSYTGVQPQHF. In DNA form, the CDR3 reads TGTGCCAGCAGCTACACAGGGGTTCAGCCCCAGCATTTT.

The chain combines TRBV4-1 with TRBJ2-5, with unresolved D. This CDR3 region has 14 residues. The germline CDR1 and CDR2 sequences are MGHRA and YSYEKL. V dropped 4 bases and J dropped 0 bases, with 9 bases sitting between them. CDR3 sequence: CASSRVKYQETQYF. CDR3 nucleotides: TGCGCCAGCAGCCGAGTTAAGTACCAAGAGACCCAGTACTTC.

V is TRBV14 and J is TRBJ1-4, with D unclear. Looked up from germline, CDR1 is SGHDN and CDR2 is FVKESK. The V and J ends lost 3 bases and 0 bases respectively, with 11 bases between them. The CDR3 is 16 amino acids. The CDR3 protein is CASSHKVAATNEKLFF. Written as DNA, the CDR3 is TGTGCCAGCAGCCACAAAGTAGCTGCAACTAATGAAAAACTGTTTTTT.

This chain uses TRBV5-1 with TRBJ2-3, with 11 bases aligning to TRBD1. CDR1 SGHRS and CDR2 YFSETQ come from the germline V gene. V shed 4 bases and J 2 bases; nucleotides not matched to a gene: 3. This CDR3 has 15 residues. The CDR3 DNA reads as TGCGCCAGCAGCCCGGGACAGGGGGTCACAGATACGCAGTATTTT. As protein: CASSPGQGVTDTQYF. Complete variable domain (other parts from reference TRBV5-1 and TRBJ2-3): KAGVTQTPRYLIKTRGQQVTLSCSPISGHRSVSWYQQTPGQGLQFLFEYFSETQRNKGNFPGRFSGRQFSNSRSEMNVSTLELGDSALYLCASSPGQGVTDTQYFGPGTRLTVL.

V is TRBV11-2 and J is TRBJ2-6, with a possible D match to TRBD2 (6 bases). The germline V gene encodes CDR1 SGHAT and CDR2 FQNNGV. This CDR3 comprises 12 residues. The V and J ends lost 5 bases and 13 bases respectively, with 12 bases between them. The CDR3 loop reads CASSPGAGVLTF. DNA for the CDR3: TGTGCCAGCAGCCCTGGGGCGGGGGTCCTGACTTTC.

The rearrangement joins TRBV19 to TRBJ1-4; tentative D call: TRBD1 (5 bases). Trimming removed 4 bases from V and 10 bases from J, with 19 bases in between. CDR1 and CDR2 (germline): LNHDA, SQIVND (reference sequence). The CDR3 length is 15 residues. The CDR3 DNA follows: TGTGCCAGTAGTAGGGGAGGCAGGGTGAGCGGAAAACTGTTTTTT. Its protein product is CASSRGGRVSGKLFF.

This clone was detected only once. The gene calls are TRBV11-2 and TRBJ2-7; D gene unclear. Germline CDR1 reads SGHAT; CDR2 reads FQNNGV. The CDR3 has 16 amino acids. V gave up 0 bases and J gave up 1 base, with 13 bases separating them. CDR3 residues: CASSLDGWKLSYEQYF. The CDR3 coding sequence is TGTGCCAGCAGCTTAGATGGGTGGAAACTATCCTACGAGCAGTACTTC.

The V gene is TRBV11-2, the J gene TRBJ1-6; D is unresolved. The length of the CDR3 is 15 residues. The V and J ends lost 1 base and 8 bases respectively, with 12 bases between them. Germline loops: CDR1 SGHAT, CDR2 FQNNGV. CDR3 amino acids: CASSLGWFQDSPLHF. For the CDR3, the DNA is TGTGCCAGCAGCTTAGGATGGTTTCAGGATTCACCCCTCCACTTT.

The chain combines TRBV2 with TRBJ2-3, with 9 positions matching TRBD1. Per germline, CDR1 SNHLY and CDR2 FYNNEI. The CDR3 extends over 14 amino acids. V was clipped by 10 bases and J by 4 bases; unmatched bases: 9. The CDR3 loop is CATLRQGGSDTQYF. CDR3 nucleotide sequence: TGTGCCACCCTCCGACAGGGGGGTTCAGATACGCAGTATTTT.

The chain carries TRBV6-2 or TRBV6-3 and TRBJ1-1, with unresolved D. Germline V CDR1 and CDR2: MNHEY, SVGEGT. This CDR3 contains 12 residues. V gave up 6 bases and J gave up 1 base, with 6 bases separating them. Here the CDR3 reads CASSSRNTEAFF. The CDR3, as DNA: TGTGCCAGCAGCTCCAGGAACACTGAAGCTTTCTTT.

This clone has ten or more counts. The genes are TRBV4-1 and TRBJ1-4; tentative D call: TRBD1 (6 bases). Per germline, CDR1 MGHRA and CDR2 YSYEKL. The germline V and J ends were trimmed by 0 bases and 3 bases, with 14 bases remaining between them. The CDR3 has 17 amino acids. The CDR3 loop reads CASSQDRSGTSNEKLFF. As DNA, the CDR3 is TGCGCCAGCAGCCAAGACAGAAGCGGGACATCTAATGAAAAACTGTTTTTT.

The rearrangement joins TRBV9 to TRBJ1-3, with D unresolved. Trimming took off 3 bases at V and 0 bases at J, with 10 bases between the two ends. The CDR3 runs 15 residues. The V gene's germline CDR1 is SGDLS and CDR2 YYNGEE. In DNA form, the CDR3 reads TGTGCCAGCAGCGAAACCCCAGTCTCTGGAAACACCATATATTTT. This translates into CASSETPVSGNTIYF.

This clone was seen just once. This chain links TRBV2 with TRBJ1-1, with 7 bases that match TRBD1. This CDR3 comprises 13 residues. CDR1 is SNHLY and CDR2 is FYNNEI in the germline V gene. V was pared by 6 bases and J by 1 base, with 2 bases of the junction left unmatched. The CDR3 is CASRGTANTEAFF. In nucleotides, the CDR3 is TGTGCCAGCAGGGGGACAGCGAACACTGAAGCTTTCTTT.

The V and J genes are TRBV5-1 and TRBJ2-5, with TRBD2 as a possible D gene (6 bases). The CDR3 is 13 amino acids. Trimming left V 0 bases short and J 7 bases short, with 10 bases between. The germline V gene encodes CDR1 SGHRS and CDR2 YFSETQ. Written as DNA, the CDR3 is TGCGCCAGCAGCTTGGAGGCCGGGGGGACCCAGTACTTC. This gives the protein CASSLEAGGTQYF.